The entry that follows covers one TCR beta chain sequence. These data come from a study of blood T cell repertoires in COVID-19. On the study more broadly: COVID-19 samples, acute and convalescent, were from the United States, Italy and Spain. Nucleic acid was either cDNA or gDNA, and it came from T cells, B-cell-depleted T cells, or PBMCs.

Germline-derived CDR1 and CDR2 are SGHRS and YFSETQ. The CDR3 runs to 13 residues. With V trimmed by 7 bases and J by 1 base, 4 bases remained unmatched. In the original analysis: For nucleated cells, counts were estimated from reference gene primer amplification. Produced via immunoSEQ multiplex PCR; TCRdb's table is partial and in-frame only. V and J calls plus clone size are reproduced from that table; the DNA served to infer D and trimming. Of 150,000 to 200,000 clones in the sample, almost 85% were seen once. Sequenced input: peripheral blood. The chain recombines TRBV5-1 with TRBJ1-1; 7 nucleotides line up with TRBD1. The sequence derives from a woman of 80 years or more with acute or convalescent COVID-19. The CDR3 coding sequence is TGCGCCAGCTTTGGGACAGCGAACACTGAAGCTTTCTTT. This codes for CASFGTANTEAFF.